The 19 T cell receptor beta chains listed next were all sequenced from one sample in a study of blood T cell repertoires in COVID-19. The table came from immunoSEQ multiplex PCR; TCRdb's copy has only in-frame clones and leaves some out. The sample contains about 370,000 clones, around 92% of which appear only once. Sequences were obtained from PBMCs or T cells enriched from blood (not recorded which). The receptors shown here come from a woman aged 25 to 45 who had recovered from COVID-19.

The V call is TRBV11-2, the J call TRBJ2-7, with 9 bases that match TRBD2. The CDR3 sequence is 14 residues long. From germline, CDR1 is SGHAT and CDR2 FQNNGV. The junction had 4 bases not matched to a gene; V was cut back by 3 bases and J by 4 bases. The CDR3 protein is CASSFSGSFYEQYF. The CDR3 DNA follows: TGTGCCAGCAGCTTTAGCGGGAGTTTTTACGAGCAGTACTTC.

This chain uses TRBV5-1 with TRBJ1-6, with D maybe TRBD1 (5 bases). From germline, CDR1 is SGHRS and CDR2 YFSETQ. V gave up 7 bases and J gave up 1 base, with 18 bases separating them. CDR3 length: 17 residues. CDR3 region: CASAVVGGRSYNSPLHF. CDR3 nucleotides: TGCGCCAGCGCCGTGGTGGGGGGTCGATCCTATAATTCACCCCTCCACTTT.

V and J are TRBV7-2 and TRBJ2-7, with D uncertain. Germline V CDR1 and CDR2: SGHTA, FQGNSA. The V end was cut by 8 bases, the J end by 7 bases, with 15 bases between. CDR3 length equals 12 residues. In DNA, the CDR3 is TGTGCCAGCGGGCTCCCCTTCCAGGAGCAGTACTTC. Protein sequence: CASGLPFQEQYF.

The chain joins TRBV28 to TRBJ1-3; TRBD1 matches at 8 bases. Trimming at V came to 3 bases and at J to 3 bases, leaving 10 bases not matched to a gene. The CDR3 is 17 residues long. Per germline, CDR1 MDHEN and CDR2 SYDVKM. The CDR3 region has the DNA TGTGCCAGCAGTTTGTATGGGGCAGGGGGCTTTGGAAACACCATATATTTT. The encoded protein is CASSLYGAGGFGNTIYF.

The V and J genes are TRBV5-4 and TRBJ2-3; D uncertain. Between the trimmed V and J ends, which lost 4 bases and 6 bases, there was a span of 9 bases. The CDR3 is 12 amino acids. Looked up from germline, CDR1 is SGHNT and CDR2 is YYREEE (reference sequence). CDR3 bases: TGTGCCAGCAGCCAGATTTTCGATACGCAGTATTTT. Translating it yields CASSQIFDTQYF.

J is TRBJ1-5 and V is TRBV7-6, with D unclear. The CDR3 runs to 14 residues. Germline V gene sequence: CDR1 SGHVS, CDR2 FNYEAQ. V lost 1 base and J 7 bases, leaving 11 bases between the germline ends. CDR3 sequence (DNA): TGTGCCAGCAGCTTAGGCCCGGGTAACCAGCCCCAGCATTTT. Amino acids: CASSLGPGNQPQHF.

Here the CDR3 reads CASSLTGDSPLHF. Written as DNA, the CDR3 is TGTGCCAGCAGTTTAACAGGGGACTCACCCCTCCACTTT. The V gene is TRBV27, the J gene TRBJ1-6; 7 nucleotides align to TRBD1. The CDR3 sequence is 13 residues long. Germline V CDR1 and CDR2: MNHEY, SMNVEV (reference sequence). With 2 bases clipped from V and 10 bases from J, the junction kept 2 bases outside the gene matches.

The chain joins TRBV29-1 to TRBJ1-1, with 8 bases matching TRBD1. V lost 4 bases, J lost 7 bases, and 8 bases stayed unmatched. In germline, CDR1 is SQVTM, CDR2 ANQGSEA. CDR3 length equals 13 residues. This chain's CDR3 is CSVGGQDRIEAFF. CDR3 in DNA: TGCAGCGTTGGGGGACAGGACCGCATTGAAGCTTTCTTT.

This chain connects TRBV7-2 to TRBJ1-1; 7 nucleotides match TRBD1. Looked up from germline, CDR1 is SGHTA and CDR2 is FQGNSA. Trimming cost V 6 bases and J 5 bases; bases outside gene matches: 12. The CDR3 is made up of 15 amino acids. CDR3 nucleotide sequence: TGTGCCAGCAGGTTGACAGGGATAGGGGGGACTGAAGCTTTCTTT. Translation: CASRLTGIGGTEAFF.

The V gene is TRBV24-1, the J gene TRBJ1-5; D perhaps matches TRBD1 (6 bases). Trimming left V 4 bases short and J 1 base short, with 10 bases between. Germline CDR1 is KGHDR and CDR2 is SFDVKD. The CDR3 is made up of 15 amino acids. CDR3 sequence reads: CATSEEGTSNQPQHF. DNA for the CDR3: TGTGCCACCAGTGAAGAAGGGACAAGCAATCAGCCCCAGCATTTT.

The genes are TRBV5-1 and TRBJ2-7; a weak D match, TRBD2 (5 bases). Germline loops: CDR1 SGHRS, CDR2 YFSETQ. The germline V and J ends were trimmed by 4 bases and 1 base, with 12 bases remaining between them. The CDR3 consists of 14 residues. As DNA, the CDR3 is TGCGCCAGCAGCCCCTACAGCGGTTCCTACGAGCAGTACTTC. It codes for CASSPYSGSYEQYF.

The V gene is TRBV7-9, the J gene TRBJ2-7; TRBD2 is a possible D gene (5 bases). V lost 5 bases to trimming and J lost 4 bases, with 9 bases between them. The CDR3 runs 12 residues. Germline-derived CDR1 and CDR2 are SEHNR and FQNEAQ (reference sequence). CDR3 region: CASSELDYEQYF. The CDR3 region has the DNA TGTGCCAGCAGCGAACTAGATTACGAGCAGTACTTC.

The chain joins TRBV3-1 (or the pseudogene TRBV3-2) to TRBJ1-2; D uncertain. This CDR3 has 16 amino acids. From germline, CDR1 is LGHDT and CDR2 YNNKEL (reference sequence). V gave up 3 bases and J gave up 0 bases, with 14 bases separating them. DNA of the CDR3: TGTGCCAGCAGCCACCAGACAATCACACCTAACTATGGCTACACCTTC. It specifies CASSHQTITPNYGYTF.

This chain uses TRBV10-3 with TRBJ1-2, with 7 bases identical to TRBD1. The CDR3 is 13 amino acids. CDR1 and CDR2 (germline): ENHRY, SYGVKD. Trimming at V came to 7 bases and at J to 8 bases, leaving 10 bases not matched to a gene. This CDR3 is CAITLGGGTGYTF. CDR3 sequence (DNA): TGTGCCATCACCCTAGGGGGCGGTACCGGCTACACCTTC.

This chain uses TRBV18 with TRBJ1-2; TRBD1 matches at 12 bases. The V segment lost 3 bases and the J segment 5 bases; nucleotides outside the gene matches: 7. The CDR3 is made up of 16 amino acids. Germline V gene data show CDR1 as KGHSH and CDR2 as LQKENI. The CDR3 bases are TGTGCCAGCTCACCGTCCGGGACAGGGGGCCTGTATGGCTACACCTTC. It encodes CASSPSGTGGLYGYTF.

This chain joins TRBV5-1 and TRBJ2-1; tentatively, D is TRBD2 (6 bases). Germline lookup yields CDR1 SGHRS and CDR2 YFSETQ. The CDR3 totals 14 residues. V lost 2 bases and J 4 bases, leaving 10 bases between the germline ends. The CDR3 coding sequence is TGCGCCAGCAGCTTCGGGGGAGAGTACAATGAGCAGTTCTTC. Protein sequence: CASSFGGEYNEQFF.

The rearrangement uses TRBV7-9 and TRBJ1-1; D is uncertain. The CDR3 spans 14 residues. V dropped 1 base and J dropped 1 base, with 7 bases sitting between them. CDR1 and CDR2 (germline): SEHNR, FQNEAQ (reference sequence). This chain's CDR3 is CASSLVGENTEAFF. The CDR3 bases are TGTGCCAGCAGCTTAGTCGGGGAGAACACTGAAGCTTTCTTT.

V is TRBV15 and J is TRBJ1-4; D may be TRBD1 (6 bases). V was trimmed by 4 bases and J by 8 bases, leaving 20 bases between them. This CDR3 spans 16 amino acids. Germline CDR1 and CDR2: LNHNV and YYDKDF (reference sequence). The CDR3, as DNA: TGTGCCACCAGCACCGAACCCCAGGGGTTCCGAGAAAAACTGTTTTTT. This encodes CATSTEPQGFREKLFF.

The chain links TRBV29-1 to TRBJ2-2; possibly TRBD2 for D (6 bases). Trimming cost V 7 bases and J 3 bases, with 15 bases left between them. Germline V CDR1 and CDR2: SQVTM, ANQGSEA. This CDR3 has 14 residues. The CDR3 here is CSAQGGVDTGELFF. CDR3 sequence (DNA): TGCAGCGCACAAGGAGGGGTAGACACCGGGGAGCTGTTTTTT.